The T cell receptor beta chain under discussion was sequenced for a study of blood T cell repertoires in COVID-19. Across the whole study: Samples came from the United States, Italy and Spain, spanning acute and convalescent COVID-19. T cells, B-cell-depleted T cells, or PBMCs supplied cDNA or gDNA.

As handled by the study authors: From reference gene primer amplification, estimates of nucleated cell counts were derived. Sequenced by immunoSEQ multiplex PCR; TCRdb stores in-frame clones only, minus some. The V and J calls and the clone size are those of that table, but D and trimming were determined from the DNA. The profile shows 240,000 or so clones, roughly 82% of them singletons. The sequence derives from a man older than 75 with acute or convalescent COVID-19. Sequenced sample: peripheral blood.

CDR3 amino acids: CASTLGQGRQQYF. The CDR3 DNA reads as TGTGCCAGCACCTTAGGACAGGGTAGGCAGCAGTACTTC. The genes are TRBV6-5 and TRBJ2-7; 8 positions agree with TRBD1. Germline V lookup: CDR1 MNHEY, CDR2 SVGAGI. The CDR3 consists of 13 residues. J lost 8 bases, V lost 7 bases, and 10 bases had no gene match.